One and the same sample provided the 6 T cell receptor beta chains below, sequenced in a study of blood T cell repertoires in COVID-19. Some clones are missing from TCRdb's copy, which holds only in-frame ones; the method was immunoSEQ multiplex PCR. The sample holds fewer than 450,000 clones, roughly 84% seen once. The sample comprised PBMCs or T cells enriched from blood (not recorded which). These TCRs come from a woman aged 25 to 39 who had recovered from COVID-19.

The J gene is TRBJ2-7, the V gene TRBV5-6; D might be TRBD2 (6 bases). Deletions cut 3 bases from V and 2 bases from J, with 6 bases between. Germline CDR1 SGHDT, CDR2 YYEEEE. The CDR3 consists of 12 residues. The DNA of the CDR3 is TGTGCCAGCAGCTCGGGGGCCTACGAGCAGTACTTC. Residues: CASSSGAYEQYF.

This rearrangement joins TRBV18 to TRBJ2-7; 12 nucleotides match TRBD2. The length of the CDR3 is 16 residues. V shed 1 base and J 4 bases; nucleotides not matched to a gene: 5. The V gene's germline CDR1 is KGHSH and CDR2 LQKENI. DNA of the CDR3: TGTGCCAGCTCACCACGTACTAGCGGGGGGAGTTACGAGCAGTACTTC. Translation gives CASSPRTSGGSYEQYF.

The CDR3 protein is CASSLGALQPSGANVLTF. The DNA of the CDR3 is TGTGCCAGCAGCTTAGGGGCCCTCCAGCCCTCTGGGGCCAACGTCCTGACTTTC. This sequence joins TRBV5-6 and TRBJ2-6, with D tentatively TRBD1 (5 bases). Trimming left V 2 bases short and J 0 bases short, with 15 bases between. Germline CDR1 reads SGHDT; CDR2 reads YYEEEE. The CDR3 sequence is 18 residues long.

The chain joins TRBV3-1 (or the pseudogene TRBV3-2) to TRBJ2-7, with TRBD1 matching 12 bases. Germline CDR1 reads LGHDT; CDR2 reads YNNKEL (reference sequence). This CDR3 is built from 15 residues. V lost 4 bases, J lost 4 bases, and 5 bases stayed unmatched. Written as DNA, the CDR3 is TGTGCCAGCAGCCCGGGACAGGGGGCAGGGTACGAGCAGTACTTC. As protein: CASSPGQGAGYEQYF.

The chain couples TRBV2 to TRBJ2-5, with D perhaps matching TRBD2 (5 bases). Per germline, CDR1 SNHLY and CDR2 FYNNEI. The CDR3 runs 15 residues. Trimming stripped 1 base from V and 2 bases from J, with 11 bases between. The CDR3 spells CASSEVGVAQETQYF. In nucleotides, the CDR3 is TGTGCCAGCAGTGAAGTCGGGGTAGCGCAAGAGACCCAGTACTTC.

The genes are TRBV21-1 and TRBJ1-6; the DNA was not used to check the table's D call, TRBD1. TRBV21-1 constitutes a pseudogene. This CDR3 is built from 18 residues. CDR3 nucleotides: TGTGCCAGCAGCAAGGGCATGGACAGGGGATCCTATAATTCACCCCTCCACTTT. Residues: CASSKGMDRGSYNSPLHF.